This TCR beta chain originates from a study of T cell repertoires in cytomegalovirus infection. TCRdb called the reads again in MiXCR, with one record for every CDR3 protein. The sample comprises 150,000 to 200,000 distinct CDR3 sequences, approximately 15% of which are singletons, and approximately 30% rests with the top ten. This clonotype occurred many times. The antigen remains unidentified. The study's findings and limits: Predominance within the ex vivo response was attributable to HLA-C-restricted CMV-specific TCR beta clonotypes.

Looked up from germline, CDR1 is SGHTA and CDR2 is FQGNSA. This CDR3 spans 15 amino acids. Trimming removed 1 base at V and 6 bases at J, with 13 bases between. What was sequenced was PBMCs. V and J are TRBV7-2 and TRBJ1-5; D is ambiguous. This clonotype originated in a human donor in good health (CMV status not recorded). Some clones in this sample may be carry-over from other donors' samples. The CDR3 DNA sequence: TGTGCCAGCAGCTTAGGGCCTGGAAACGGTCAGCCCCAGCATTTT. Translated: CASSLGPGNGQPQHF.